A single sample is the source of the 17 T cell receptor beta chains below, sequenced in a study of cytomegalovirus exposure and HLA in healthy donors (dated by TCRdb to the late 2010s). To prepare the library, the immunoSEQ multiplex PCR assay was applied. A mixture of 60 forward primers for TCR Vbeta segments and 13 reverse primers for TCR Jbeta segments was used in the multiplex PCR. TCRdb's version of the immuneACCESS table is confined to in-frame rearrangements and falls short of the full clone set. An unresolved V gene accounts for under half of the shortfall where checked; the remainder is of unknown origin. This sample is represented by hundreds of thousands of clones; around four fifths of them were singletons. About 0.6% of the sample belongs to the ten largest clones. Sequenced sample: PBMCs. The receptors shown here come from a woman in her thirties or forties in good health and CMV-seronegative.

V gene TRBV7-8 combines with J gene TRBJ2-2; D may be TRBD2 (5 bases). The V end lost 7 bases, the J end lost 3 bases, and 12 bases lay between the germline ends. The germline V gene has CDR1 SGHVS and CDR2 FQNEAQ. This CDR3 is 14 amino acids long. The CDR3: CASTTRRDTGELFF. The CDR3 region has the DNA TGTGCCAGCACCACAAGGCGGGACACCGGGGAGCTGTTTTTT. Using reference TRBV7-8 and TRBJ2-2 for the parts outside the CDR3, the full variable domain is GAGVSQSPRYKVAKRGQDVALRCDPISGHVSLFWYQQALGQGPEFLTYFQNEAQLDKSGLPSDRFFAERPEGSVSTLKIQRTQQEDSAVYLCASTTRRDTGELFFGEGSRLTVL.

The gene calls are TRBV6-1 and TRBJ2-7, with D possibly being TRBD1 (7 bases). Germline V gene sequence: CDR1 MNHNS, CDR2 SASEGT. V lost 7 bases, J lost 4 bases, and 14 bases lay in between. This CDR3 has 13 residues. The CDR3 sequence is CASTETGRYEQYF. The DNA for the CDR3 is TGTGCCAGCACCGAGACAGGGAGGTACGAGCAGTACTTC.

Of note for this clone: Within the sample, other DNA sequences also encode this same CDR3. This chain links TRBV5-1 with TRBJ2-3; D might be TRBD2 (5 bases). The germline CDR1 and CDR2 sequences are SGHRS and YFSETQ. V gave up 3 bases and J gave up 0 bases, with 8 bases separating them. The CDR3 runs 14 residues. CDR3 region: CASSSRTSTDTQYF. The CDR3 DNA sequence: TGCGCCAGCAGCTCCCGGACTAGCACAGATACGCAGTATTTT.

This chain links TRBV29-1 with TRBJ1-2; D not resolved. Germline V gene lookup returns CDR1 SQVTM and CDR2 ANQGSEA. The CDR3 is 9 amino acids. Deletions cut 6 bases from V and 6 bases from J, with 5 bases between. In DNA form, the CDR3 reads TGCAGCGTACTTGATGGCTACACCTTC. Its translation is CSVLDGYTF.

This clone was seen just once. This chain uses TRBV2 with TRBJ1-5; D possibly corresponds to TRBD1 (6 bases). Germline loops: CDR1 SNHLY, CDR2 FYNNEI. Trimming left V 7 bases short and J 10 bases short, with 17 bases between. CDR3 size: 13 residues. The CDR3, as DNA: TGTGCCAGCAAAAGTGATCAGGGGAGCCCCCAGCATTTT. Protein sequence: CASKSDQGSPQHF. Full variable domain (remainder filled in from reference TRBV2 and TRBJ1-5): EPEVTQTPSHQVTQMGQEVILRCVPISNHLYFYWYRQILGQKVEFLVSFYNNEISEKSEIFDDQFSVERPDGSNFTLKIRSTKLEDSAMYFCASKSDQGSPQHFGDGTRLSIL.

This chain connects TRBV2 to TRBJ2-7, with 12 bases lining up with TRBD2. Trimming took 6 bases from V and 7 from J; bases not matched to a gene: 10. CDR1 SNHLY and CDR2 FYNNEI come from the germline V gene. The CDR3 has 15 amino acids. The CDR3 bases are TGTGCCAGCAGCCCTACTAGCGGGGGGAAGGAAGAGCAGTACTTC. Translation gives CASSPTSGGKEEQYF.

The gene calls are TRBV9 and TRBJ2-1, with 7 bases matching TRBD2. This CDR3 has 13 residues. J gave up 8 bases and V 3 bases, and 5 bases lay outside the gene matches. The germline V gene has CDR1 SGDLS and CDR2 YYNGEE. The CDR3 sequence: CASSDAGRDEQFF. As DNA, the CDR3 is TGTGCCAGCAGCGACGCAGGGAGGGATGAGCAGTTCTTC.

The chain carries TRBV28 and TRBJ1-2; D ambiguous. Trimming cost V 2 bases and J 8 bases, with 15 bases left between them. This CDR3 region has 14 residues. CDR1 MDHEN and CDR2 SYDVKM come from the germline V gene. The DNA of the CDR3 is TGTGCCAGCAGTTTAGCGACTCCCTCGGAGGGCTACACCTTC. It codes for CASSLATPSEGYTF.

This chain joins TRBV30 and TRBJ1-2; D remains ambiguous. V was pared by 4 bases and J by 5 bases, with 11 bases between. The length of the CDR3 is 12 residues. The germline gives CDR1 GTSNPN, CDR2 SVGIG (reference sequence). CDR3 bases: TGTGCCTGGACGTCTAGCCTATATGGCTACACCTTC. Its protein is CAWTSSLYGYTF.

The rearrangement joins TRBV19 to TRBJ1-1, with 11 bases that match TRBD1. The length of the CDR3 is 19 residues. CDR1 and CDR2 from the germline V gene are LNHDA and SQIVND (reference sequence). V was clipped by 5 bases and J by 4 bases; unmatched bases: 18. CDR3 sequence: CASSPWTGGGRSDGTEAFF. DNA of the CDR3: TGTGCCAGTAGTCCCTGGACAGGGGGCGGTCGGTCGGACGGCACTGAAGCTTTCTTT.

This rearrangement joins TRBV18 to TRBJ1-1; a weak D match, TRBD1 (5 bases). The CDR3 covers 16 residues. In germline, CDR1 is KGHSH, CDR2 LQKENI. The V end lost 1 base, the J end lost 4 bases, and 16 bases lay between the germline ends. CDR3 bases: TGTGCCAGCTCACCACTAGTAGCAGGGTTGGGCACTGAAGCTTTCTTT. Translation: CASSPLVAGLGTEAFF. Using reference TRBV18 and TRBJ1-1 for the parts outside the CDR3, the full variable domain is NAGVMQNPRHLVRRRGQEARLRCSPMKGHSHVYWYRQLPEEGLKFMVYLQKENIIDESGMPKERFSAEFPKEGPSILRIQQVVRGDSAAYFCASSPLVAGLGTEAFFGQGTRLTVV.

The sample holds a few counts of this clone. This chain links TRBV13 with TRBJ1-4; D is undetermined. Germline V gene lookup returns CDR1 PRHDT and CDR2 FYEKMQ (reference sequence). The CDR3 sequence is 13 residues long. Between the trimmed V and J ends, which lost 5 bases and 5 bases, there was a span of 9 bases. The CDR3 nucleotides read TGTGCCAGCAGCCCATCCCAGAATGAAAAACTGTTTTTT. This sequence encodes CASSPSQNEKLFF.

The gene calls are TRBV7-9 and TRBJ2-6; D not certain. V shed 1 base and J shed 3 bases, with 7 bases lying between them. The CDR3 is 15 amino acids. CDR1 is SEHNR, CDR2 FQNEAQ, per germline (reference sequence). CDR3 loop: CASSLGALGANVLTF. CDR3 sequence (DNA): TGTGCCAGCAGCTTAGGGGCACTTGGGGCCAACGTCCTGACTTTC.

This clone has only one observation. The chain joins TRBV2 to TRBJ1-3, with D possibly TRBD1 on 5 matching bases. The CDR3 runs to 15 residues. Germline V gene lookup returns CDR1 SNHLY and CDR2 FYNNEI. Trimming pared 11 bases from V and 1 base from J, leaving 18 bases between. In DNA, the CDR3 is TGTGCCGGGGGGAGCAGGGTCCAATCTGGAAACACCATATATTTT. Translated: CAGGSRVQSGNTIYF.

V is TRBV6-5 and J is TRBJ1-1, with 7 bases that match TRBD1. V dropped 2 bases and J dropped 6; count of bases not matched to a gene: 6. This CDR3 spans 14 amino acids. Germline CDR1 reads MNHEY; CDR2 reads SVGAGI. DNA for the CDR3: TGTGCCAGCAGTTACGCCAGACAGGGAGCTGAAGCTTTCTTT. This gives the protein CASSYARQGAEAFF.

The rearrangement joins TRBV28 to TRBJ1-4; 8 bases fit TRBD1. The CDR3 runs to 14 residues. Germline trimming cut 6 bases from V and 2 bases from J; bases unmatched to any gene: 2. Germline V lookup: CDR1 MDHEN, CDR2 SYDVKM. The CDR3: CASRNRGTNEKLFF. DNA for the CDR3: TGTGCCAGCAGAAACAGGGGGACTAATGAAAAACTGTTTTTT.

This clone was detected only a few times. The CDR3, as DNA: TGCGCCAGCAGCCAAGGCCCAGGGATAGAGAACACTGAAGCTTTCTTT. Amino acid sequence: CASSQGPGIENTEAFF. The chain employs TRBV4-3 and TRBJ1-1; TRBD1 is a possible D gene (5 bases). V shed 1 base and J shed 1 base, with 13 bases lying between them. CDR1 and CDR2 from the germline V gene are LGHNA and YSLEER. The CDR3 runs to 16 residues.